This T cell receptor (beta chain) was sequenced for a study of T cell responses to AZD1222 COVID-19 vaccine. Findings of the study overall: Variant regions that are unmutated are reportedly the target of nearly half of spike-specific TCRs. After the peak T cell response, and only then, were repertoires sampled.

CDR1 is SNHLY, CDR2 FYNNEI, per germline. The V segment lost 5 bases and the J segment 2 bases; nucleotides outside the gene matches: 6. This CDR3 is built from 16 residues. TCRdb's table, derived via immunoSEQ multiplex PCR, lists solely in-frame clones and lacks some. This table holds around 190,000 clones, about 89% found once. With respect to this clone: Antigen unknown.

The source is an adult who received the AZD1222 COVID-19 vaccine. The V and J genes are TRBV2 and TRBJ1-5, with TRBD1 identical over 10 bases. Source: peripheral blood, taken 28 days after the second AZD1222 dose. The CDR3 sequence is CASSPDRGLRNQPQHF. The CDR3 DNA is TGTGCCAGCAGTCCCGACAGGGGGCTGCGCAATCAGCCCCAGCATTTT.